The 22 T cell receptor beta chains below come from one sample, sequenced in a study of blood T cell repertoires in COVID-19. Produced via immunoSEQ multiplex PCR; TCRdb's table is partial and in-frame only. The sample consists of around 450,000 clones, less than 95% of them appearing once. The sample taken for sequencing was PBMCs or T cells enriched from blood (not recorded which). The origin of the receptors is a young man who had recovered from COVID-19.

This chain connects TRBV7-2 to TRBJ2-7; D perhaps matches TRBD1 (6 bases). This CDR3 is built from 17 residues. The V end was cut by 2 bases, the J end by 3 bases, with 20 bases between. Germline V gene lookup returns CDR1 SGHTA and CDR2 FQGNSA. The CDR3 is CASSLSIGQPKYYEQYF. CDR3 nucleotide sequence: TGTGCCAGCAGCTTAAGCATCGGACAGCCTAAATACTACGAGCAGTACTTC.

The chain links TRBV18 to TRBJ2-1; TRBD2 matches at 10 bases. The CDR3 runs to 15 residues. The V gene end was trimmed by 6 bases and the J gene end by 9 bases; junction bases not matched to a gene: 11. Per the germline V gene, CDR1 is KGHSH and CDR2 is LQKENI. CDR3 sequence (DNA): TGTGCCAGCTCGCCGCTAGCGGGAGAAAGTGGTGAGCAGTTCTTC. It translates to CASSPLAGESGEQFF.

The J gene is TRBJ2-1, the V gene TRBV24-1; D may be TRBD2 (5 bases). Trimming stripped 3 bases from V and 5 bases from J, with 16 bases between. The CDR3 runs to 16 residues. In germline, CDR1 is KGHDR, CDR2 SFDVKD. CDR3 coding DNA: TGTGCCACCAGTGATATTGGGCTAGCCAAGGACAATGAGCAGTTCTTC. Its protein is CATSDIGLAKDNEQFF.

This chain links TRBV4-1 with TRBJ1-5; D is unclear. The CDR3 has 14 residues. The germline V gene has CDR1 MGHRA and CDR2 YSYEKL. V lost 0 bases to trimming and J lost 4 bases, with 7 bases between them. CDR3 amino acids: CASSQEPGNQPQHF. CDR3 nucleotides: TGCGCCAGCAGCCAAGAACCCGGGAATCAGCCCCAGCATTTT.

A few counts support this clone. The V gene is TRBV6-5, the J gene TRBJ2-7; D possibly corresponds to TRBD2 (5 bases). CDR3 length equals 14 residues. V lost 6 bases, J lost 1 base, and 13 bases lay in between. Looked up from germline, CDR1 is MNHEY and CDR2 is SVGAGI. CDR3 DNA: TGTGCCAGCAGGCCTTTGCTAGCATCCTACGAGCAGTACTTC. This gives the protein CASRPLLASYEQYF.

This clone was found once. This chain connects TRBV2 to TRBJ1-6, with D possibly TRBD1 on 6 matching bases. V shed 6 bases and J shed 5 bases, with 8 bases lying between them. The CDR3 consists of 13 residues. Germline CDR1 SNHLY, CDR2 FYNNEI. CDR3 DNA: TGTGCCAGCAGCCCAGGGGATAATTCACCCCTCCACTTT. Translating gives CASSPGDNSPLHF.

This rearrangement joins TRBV3-1 (or the pseudogene TRBV3-2) to TRBJ1-2; 8 nucleotides match TRBD1. Germline CDR1 and CDR2: LGHDT and YNNKEL (reference sequence). This CDR3 has 14 residues. J was trimmed by 7 bases and V by 2 bases; bases with no gene match: 6. The DNA for the CDR3 is TGTGCCAGCAGCCAACCAGGGGGCTTTCGTGGCTACACCTTC. Amino acids: CASSQPGGFRGYTF.

This chain uses TRBV7-9 with TRBJ1-2; no firm D call. Between the trimmed V and J ends, which lost 1 base and 4 bases, there was a span of 7 bases. The CDR3 runs to 13 residues. Germline CDR1 and CDR2: SEHNR and FQNEAQ (reference sequence). CDR3 bases: TGTGCCAGCAGCTTAGGAGTGCTCTATGGCTACACCTTC. This encodes CASSLGVLYGYTF.

The chain couples TRBV10-1 to TRBJ2-3, with TRBD2 matching 11 bases. V lost 3 bases, J lost 9 bases, and 2 bases stayed unmatched. The germline gives CDR1 WNHNN, CDR2 SYGVQD (reference sequence). The CDR3 covers 13 residues. CDR3 DNA sequence: TGCGCCAGCAGTGATCTAGCGGGGGGAACGCAGTATTTT. Its translation is CASSDLAGGTQYF.

The chain links TRBV12-5 to TRBJ1-2; 7 nucleotides match TRBD1. CDR3 size: 19 residues. J gave up 4 bases and V 2 bases, and 19 bases lay outside the gene matches. The germline V gene encodes CDR1 LGHNT and CDR2 FRNRAP. The CDR3 nucleotides are TGTGCTAGTGGTTTGATTCTAGGGACAGTCCAACCCCGGGCCTATGGCTACACCTTC. Protein product: CASGLILGTVQPRAYGYTF.

The gene calls are TRBV5-4 and TRBJ2-1; TRBD1 aligns across 8 bases. Germline-derived CDR1 and CDR2 are SGHNT and YYREEE (reference sequence). There are 15 residues in the CDR3. Trimming removed 3 bases from V and 7 bases from J; junction bases left unmatched: 9. CDR3 amino acids: CASSSGTGMGNEQFF. DNA of the CDR3: TGTGCCAGCAGCTCCGGGACAGGCATGGGGAATGAGCAGTTCTTC.

The rearrangement uses TRBV4-1 and TRBJ1-4; 9 positions agree with TRBD1. Germline V gives CDR1 MGHRA, CDR2 YSYEKL. The V gene end was trimmed by 2 bases and the J gene end by 8 bases; junction bases not matched to a gene: 9. The CDR3 is 16 residues long. Here the CDR3 reads CASSQKTRDRDEKLFF. CDR3 DNA: TGCGCCAGCAGCCAAAAGACACGGGACAGGGACGAAAAACTGTTTTTT.

The rearrangement uses TRBV24-1 and TRBJ1-5, with D possibly TRBD1 on 5 matching bases. The V and J ends lost 3 bases and 2 bases respectively, with 10 bases between them. The CDR3 is made up of 15 amino acids. Germline CDR1 is KGHDR and CDR2 is SFDVKD. CDR3 nucleotide sequence: TGTGCCACCAGTGATCCAGGGTCCGGCAATCAGCCCCAGCATTTT. Its protein product is CATSDPGSGNQPQHF.

This chain joins TRBV5-1 and TRBJ1-1; 7 bases map to TRBD1. The CDR3 loop spans 15 amino acids. From germline, CDR1 is SGHRS and CDR2 YFSETQ. V shed 4 bases, J shed 4 bases, and the junction held 10 bases outside the gene matches. CDR3 coding DNA: TGCGCCAGCAGCCTGGGAGACAGGGAATCCACTGAAGCTTTCTTT. As protein: CASSLGDRESTEAFF.

The chain joins TRBV19 to TRBJ2-1; TRBD2 is a possible D gene (6 bases). The V end was cut by 3 bases, the J end by 3 bases, with 12 bases between. Germline V gene sequence: CDR1 LNHDA, CDR2 SQIVND (reference sequence). CDR3 size: 15 residues. This CDR3 is CASSIGASVYNEQFF. CDR3 sequence (DNA): TGTGCCAGTAGTATCGGTGCTAGCGTCTACAATGAGCAGTTCTTC. The variable domain in full, completed from reference TRBV19 and TRBJ2-1, reads DGGITQSPKYLFRKEGQNVTLSCEQNLNHDAMYWYRQDPGQGLRLIYYSQIVNDFQKGDIAEGYSVSREKKESFPLTVTSAQKNPTAFYLCASSIGASVYNEQFFGPGTRLTVL.

The chain couples TRBV20-1 to TRBJ2-1, with a weak D call TRBD2 (5 bases). Trimming left V 4 bases short and J 9 bases short, with 10 bases between. The CDR3 runs 11 residues. Germline V gives CDR1 DFQATT, CDR2 SNEGSKA (reference sequence). CDR3 sequence (DNA): TGCAGTGCTATATACCGGGGTGAGCAGTTCTTC. Translating gives CSAIYRGEQFF.

The V call is TRBV6-1, the J call TRBJ2-7; 8 positions match TRBD1. The CDR3 runs 13 residues. Germline-derived CDR1 and CDR2 are MNHNS and SASEGT. V lost 7 bases to trimming and J lost 5 bases; unmatched junction nucleotides: 7. The CDR3 DNA sequence: TGTGCCAGCAAATACGGGACAGGCGACGAGCAGTACTTC. This gives the protein CASKYGTGDEQYF.

V is TRBV15 and J is TRBJ1-3, with D unresolved. The CDR3 consists of 16 residues. Germline CDR1 LNHNV, CDR2 YYDKDF (reference sequence). Between the trimmed V and J ends, which lost 1 base and 0 bases, there was a span of 10 bases. In nucleotides, the CDR3 is TGTGCCACCAGCAGAGGCGGCGGAACCTCTGGAAACACCATATATTTT. Residues: CATSRGGGTSGNTIYF. Full variable domain (remainder filled in from reference TRBV15 and TRBJ1-3): DAMVIQNPRYQVTQFGKPVTLSCSQTLNHNVMYWYQQKSSQAPKLLFHYYDKDFNNEADTPDNFQSRRPNTSFCFLDIRSPGLGDTAMYLCATSRGGGTSGNTIYFGEGSWLTVV.

The gene calls are TRBV19 and TRBJ2-7, with 7 bases identical to TRBD1. This CDR3 has 13 residues. Germline-derived CDR1 and CDR2 are LNHDA and SQIVND (reference sequence). Germline trimming cut 8 bases from V and 3 bases from J; bases unmatched to any gene: 7. The CDR3 nucleotides are TGTGCCAGTCGAGGGACAGACCTCTACGAGCAGTACTTC. The encoded protein is CASRGTDLYEQYF.

The chain recombines TRBV18 with TRBJ1-6; possibly TRBD1 for D (5 bases). V lost 4 bases, J lost 10 bases, and 17 bases lay in between. Per the germline V gene, CDR1 is KGHSH and CDR2 is LQKENI. This CDR3 is built from 15 residues. Written as DNA, the CDR3 is TGTGCCAGCTCACGTAGGACACTTGAAGGGTCACCCCTCCACTTT. The encoded protein is CASSRRTLEGSPLHF.

V gene TRBV4-1 combines with J gene TRBJ2-2; D unresolved. V was shortened by 3 bases and J by 5 bases, with 10 bases between the two germline ends. From germline, CDR1 is MGHRA and CDR2 YSYEKL. The CDR3 is 14 residues long. CDR3 protein: CASSQVSQTGELFF. The CDR3 region has the DNA TGCGCCAGCAGCCAGGTGTCCCAGACCGGGGAGCTGTTTTTT.

This rearrangement joins TRBV19 to TRBJ2-2; maybe TRBD2 (5 bases). The CDR3 contains 15 residues. Germline CDR1 reads LNHDA; CDR2 reads SQIVND (reference sequence). With 4 bases removed from V and 5 bases from J, the gap between germline ends came to 14 bases. The CDR3 region is CASSNWISGTGELFF. The CDR3 coding sequence is TGTGCCAGTAGTAACTGGATCTCGGGGACCGGGGAGCTGTTTTTT.